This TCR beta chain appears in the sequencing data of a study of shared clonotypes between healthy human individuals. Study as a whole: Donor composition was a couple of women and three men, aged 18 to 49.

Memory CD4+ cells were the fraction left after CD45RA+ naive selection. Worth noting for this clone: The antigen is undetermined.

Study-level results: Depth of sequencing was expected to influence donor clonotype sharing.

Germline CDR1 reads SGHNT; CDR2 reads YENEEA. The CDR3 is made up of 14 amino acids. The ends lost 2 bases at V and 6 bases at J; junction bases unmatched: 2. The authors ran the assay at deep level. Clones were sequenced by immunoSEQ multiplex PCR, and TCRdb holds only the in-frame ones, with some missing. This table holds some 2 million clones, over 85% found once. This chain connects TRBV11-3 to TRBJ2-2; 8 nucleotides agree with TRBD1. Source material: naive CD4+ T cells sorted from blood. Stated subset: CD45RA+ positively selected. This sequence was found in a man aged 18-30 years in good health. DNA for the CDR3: TGTGCCAGCAGCTTACAGGGGGCGGCCGGGGAGCTGTTTTTT. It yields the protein CASSLQGAAGELFF.